This passage covers 32 T cell receptor beta chains from one sample sequenced in a study of blood T cell repertoires in COVID-19. Data came from immunoSEQ multiplex PCR; TCRdb stores just in-frame clones and leaves some out. The data show 200,000 to 250,000 clones, with approximately 84% seen just once and around 1.8% held by the top ten. Material: PBMCs or T cells enriched from blood (not recorded which). These receptors all come from a man aged 55 to 69 who had recovered from COVID-19.

The V gene is TRBV18, the J gene TRBJ1-1; D is uncertain. Trimming cost V 4 bases and J 0 bases, with 12 bases left between them. Germline V gene data show CDR1 as KGHSH and CDR2 as LQKENI. This CDR3 has 15 residues. In DNA form, the CDR3 reads TGTGCCAGCTCACGCCTCTCCCAGATGAACACTGAAGCTTTCTTT. Translating gives CASSRLSQMNTEAFF.

V gene TRBV5-1 combines with J gene TRBJ2-5; 12 bases align to TRBD1. Unmatched junction bases numbered 8, after V lost 3 bases and J lost 5 bases. Germline V gene lookup returns CDR1 SGHRS and CDR2 YFSETQ. The length of the CDR3 is 16 residues. The CDR3: CASSSTGTGGSETQYF. The CDR3 bases are TGCGCCAGCAGCTCGACCGGGACAGGGGGCTCTGAGACCCAGTACTTC.

The chain links TRBV6-5 to TRBJ2-7, with 10 bases lining up with TRBD1. The CDR3 extends over 15 amino acids. The J segment lost 3 bases and the V segment lost 2 bases, leaving 4 bases of the junction unmatched. Germline assignment: CDR1 MNHEY and CDR2 SVGAGI. DNA for the CDR3: TGTGCCAGCAGTTACCCCGGACAGGGGGGCTACGAGCAGTACTTC. It translates to CASSYPGQGGYEQYF.

This rearrangement joins TRBV5-1 to TRBJ1-1; TRBD1 matches at 7 bases. The J segment lost 1 base and the V segment lost 4 bases, leaving 4 bases of the junction unmatched. CDR3 length equals 14 residues. Germline V gene data show CDR1 as SGHRS and CDR2 as YFSETQ. As DNA, the CDR3 is TGCGCCAGCAGCATGCGACAGGGGAACACTGAAGCTTTCTTT. Amino acids: CASSMRQGNTEAFF.

As for this clone: Distinct nucleotide sequences in the sample also encode this CDR3. The chain recombines TRBV11-3 with TRBJ2-1, with 10 bases lining up with TRBD2. V shed 5 bases and J 5 bases; nucleotides not matched to a gene: 6. The CDR3 runs 15 residues. From germline, CDR1 is SGHNT and CDR2 YENEEA. CDR3 amino acids: CASSLGLAENNEQFF. The CDR3 DNA sequence: TGTGCCAGCAGCCTCGGACTAGCGGAAAACAATGAGCAGTTCTTC.

This chain's CDR3 is CASSSQDPAKNIQYF. The CDR3 nucleotides read TGTGCCAGCAGCTCACAGGACCCAGCCAAAAACATTCAGTACTTC. The V and J genes are TRBV7-9 and TRBJ2-4; weak D call: TRBD1 (5 bases). Germline V CDR1 and CDR2: SEHNR, FQNEAQ (reference sequence). V was trimmed by 4 bases and J by 0 bases, leaving 10 bases between them. The CDR3 is made up of 15 amino acids.

The rearrangement links TRBV4-3 to TRBJ1-2, with D perhaps TRBD1 (6 bases). This CDR3 region has 16 residues. Between the trimmed V and J ends, which lost 0 bases and 4 bases, there was a span of 15 bases. Germline V gene lookup returns CDR1 LGHNA and CDR2 YSLEER. This chain's CDR3 is CASSQELLLQGYGYTF. Here the CDR3 DNA reads TGCGCCAGCAGCCAAGAACTGCTCCTACAGGGCTATGGCTACACCTTC.

J is TRBJ1-4 and V is TRBV6-5; D is uncertain. The ends were cut back, 0 bases at V and 10 bases at J, with 15 bases in the middle. Germline V lookup: CDR1 MNHEY, CDR2 SVGAGI. The CDR3 totals 15 residues. The CDR3 region has the DNA TGTGCCAGCAGTTACTCGATCGGTCCGGGAGCAAAACTGTTTTTT. Its protein is CASSYSIGPGAKLFF.

The chain joins TRBV5-1 to TRBJ2-1; TRBD2 agrees at 10 bases. The CDR3 contains 14 residues. J gave up 6 bases and V 7 bases, and 7 bases lay outside the gene matches. The V gene's germline CDR1 is SGHRS and CDR2 YFSETQ. The CDR3 here is CASQSGGAGNEQFF. CDR3 DNA sequence: TGCGCCAGCCAGAGCGGGGGGGCTGGCAATGAGCAGTTCTTC.

This clone turned up a few times. This chain uses TRBV21-1 with TRBJ1-2; no DNA check was done on the table's D call, TRBD1. TRBV21-1 counts as a pseudogene. This CDR3 is built from 18 residues. The CDR3 DNA reads TGTGCCAGCAGCAGCTCATTGGTGGTCCCAAGGGGAAACTATGGCTACACCTTC. Translation: CASSSSLVVPRGNYGYTF.

The chain is built from TRBV7-3 and TRBJ1-3; D may be TRBD1 (6 bases). V dropped 4 bases and J dropped 3 bases, with 10 bases sitting between them. This CDR3 comprises 14 residues. Germline V CDR1 and CDR2: SGHTA, FQGTGA. This CDR3 reads CASSSGVFGNTIYF. The CDR3 region has the DNA TGTGCCAGCAGCTCAGGGGTCTTTGGAAACACCATATATTTT.

The CDR3 DNA reads as TGTGCCAGCAGCCTGGACAGGTTGTCACCCCTCCACTTT. Translating gives CASSLDRLSPLHF. This rearrangement joins TRBV7-3 to TRBJ1-6, with 7 bases matching TRBD1. With 5 bases clipped from V and 10 bases from J, the junction kept 5 bases outside the gene matches. This CDR3 is 13 amino acids long. The germline CDR1 and CDR2 sequences are SGHTA and FQGTGA.

This clone turned up a few times. For the CDR3, the DNA is TGTGCCAGCAGCTTAGAAAGCGGGGGGGTGCACAATGAGCAGTTCTTC. Its translation is CASSLESGGVHNEQFF. J is TRBJ2-1 and V is TRBV7-8; 10 bases are a match to TRBD2. This CDR3 spans 16 amino acids. Germline lookup yields CDR1 SGHVS and CDR2 FQNEAQ. Losses at the gene ends were 1 base for V and 5 bases for J; bases not matched to a gene: 5. Complete variable domain (other parts from reference TRBV7-8 and TRBJ2-1): GAGVSQSPRYKVAKRGQDVALRCDPISGHVSLFWYQQALGQGPEFLTYFQNEAQLDKSGLPSDRFFAERPEGSVSTLKIQRTQQEDSAVYLCASSLESGGVHNEQFFGPGTRLTVL.

The genes are TRBV4-2 and TRBJ1-4, with 8 bases identical to TRBD1. The V gene's germline CDR1 is LGHNA and CDR2 YNFKEQ. The CDR3 is 17 residues long. With V trimmed by 0 bases and J by 10 bases, 13 bases remained unmatched. CDR3 in amino acids: CASSQERMRDRRGKLFF. CDR3 in DNA: TGTGCCAGCAGCCAAGAAAGGATGCGGGACAGGAGGGGAAAACTGTTTTTT.

The table lists this clone with a count of one. CDR3 amino acids: CASSLVLLQGTEAFF. The CDR3 DNA reads TGTGCCAGCAGCTTAGTGTTATTACAGGGCACTGAAGCTTTCTTT. The J gene is TRBJ1-1, the V gene TRBV7-8; D may be TRBD1 (6 bases). This CDR3 contains 15 residues. CDR1 SGHVS and CDR2 FQNEAQ come from the germline V gene. The ends were cut back, 1 base at V and 4 bases at J, with 13 bases in the middle.

This chain connects TRBV7-2 to TRBJ2-3; 14 nucleotides match TRBD2. The ends lost 4 bases at V and 5 bases at J; junction bases unmatched: 2. The CDR3 covers 15 residues. Germline V gene lookup returns CDR1 SGHTA and CDR2 FQGNSA. The CDR3 here is CASSSGLAGGDTQYF. The CDR3 bases are TGTGCCAGCAGCTCAGGACTAGCGGGGGGAGATACGCAGTATTTT.

This chain connects TRBV14 to TRBJ1-6, with unresolved D. Germline V gene lookup returns CDR1 SGHDN and CDR2 FVKESK. Trimming took off 1 base at V and 8 bases at J, with 15 bases between the two ends. This CDR3 spans 16 amino acids. CDR3 in amino acids: CASSQGDHRGYSPLHF. The CDR3 DNA reads TGTGCCAGCAGCCAAGGGGATCACCGGGGATATTCACCCCTCCACTTT.

The chain is built from TRBV6-6 and TRBJ2-2; a weak D match, TRBD1 (5 bases). Germline-derived CDR1 and CDR2 are MNHNY and SVGAGI (reference sequence). V shed 6 bases and J shed 0 bases, with 14 bases lying between them. The length of the CDR3 is 16 residues. This CDR3 reads CASSPSGNANTGELFF. Written as DNA, the CDR3 is TGTGCCAGCAGCCCCTCAGGGAATGCGAACACCGGGGAGCTGTTTTTT.

The gene calls are TRBV7-9 and TRBJ1-1; no definite D call. The V and J ends lost 4 bases and 4 bases respectively, with 19 bases between them. The CDR3 totals 16 residues. From germline, CDR1 is SEHNR and CDR2 FQNEAQ (reference sequence). The CDR3 here is CASSSGPGTRSTEAFF. The CDR3 DNA is TGTGCCAGCAGCTCCGGCCCCGGAACAAGGAGCACTGAAGCTTTCTTT. Supplemented by reference TRBV7-9 and TRBJ1-1, the full variable domain reads DTGVSQNPRHKITKRGQNVTFRCDPISEHNRLYWYRQTLGQGPEFLTYFQNEAQLEKSRLLSDRFSAERPKGSFSTLEIQRTEQGDSAMYLCASSSGPGTRSTEAFFGQGTRLTVV.

Here the CDR3 reads CASSQDRAPPYGYTF. In DNA form, the CDR3 reads TGTGCCAGCAGCCAGGACAGGGCCCCTCCCTATGGCTACACCTTC. The chain has TRBV14 and TRBJ1-2; TRBD1 matches 8 bases. The CDR3 covers 15 residues. Germline loops: CDR1 SGHDN, CDR2 FVKESK. Trimming removed 3 bases from V and 4 bases from J; junction bases left unmatched: 7.

This clone has only a few counts. The chain couples TRBV20-1 to TRBJ2-1; D is perhaps TRBD2 (5 bases). The CDR3 runs 11 residues. In germline, CDR1 is DFQATT, CDR2 SNEGSKA (reference sequence). The ends were cut back, 5 bases at V and 7 bases at J, with 9 bases in the middle. The CDR3 DNA sequence: TGCAGTGCTGGCGGACTTAATGAGCAGTTCTTC. Encoded protein: CSAGGLNEQFF.

The gene calls are TRBV11-2 and TRBJ1-1; D not resolved. The CDR3 consists of 14 residues. Trimming left V 1 base short and J 5 bases short, with 11 bases between. Germline V CDR1 and CDR2: SGHAT, FQNNGV. This CDR3 reads CASSLVLTSTEAFF. The CDR3 nucleotides read TGTGCCAGCAGCTTAGTACTCACGTCGACTGAAGCTTTCTTT.

The chain couples TRBV6-5 to TRBJ1-2; D gene unclear. The germline CDR1 and CDR2 sequences are MNHEY and SVGAGI. V dropped 7 bases and J dropped 4 bases, with 13 bases sitting between them. CDR3 length equals 13 residues. In nucleotides, the CDR3 is TGTGCCAGCACCAACGGGAAATTCTATGGCTACACCTTC. The encoded protein is CASTNGKFYGYTF.

V is TRBV11-3 and J is TRBJ2-3; the D is unclear. Trimming cost V 1 base and J 2 bases, with 10 bases left between them. Germline values: CDR1 SGHNT, CDR2 YENEEA. CDR3 length: 15 amino acids. The CDR3 sequence is CASSLGIANTDTQYF. The CDR3 nucleotides are TGTGCCAGCAGCTTAGGAATAGCAAACACAGATACGCAGTATTTT. The full variable domain, in which reference TRBV11-3 and TRBJ2-3 provide the parts outside the CDR3, is EAGVVQSPRYKIIEKKQPVAFWCNPISGHNTLYWYLQNLGQGPELLIRYENEEAVDDSQLPKDRFSAERLKGVDSTLKIQPAELGDSAVYLCASSLGIANTDTQYFGPGTRLTVL.

The chain has TRBV11-2 and TRBJ2-7; 7 bases are a match to TRBD1. In germline, CDR1 is SGHAT, CDR2 FQNNGV. V shed 6 bases and J 3 bases; nucleotides not matched to a gene: 11. The CDR3 loop spans 15 amino acids. The CDR3: CASSENPGQFYEQYF. CDR3 sequence (DNA): TGTGCCAGCAGTGAGAATCCGGGACAGTTCTACGAGCAGTACTTC.

This clone is a singleton in its sample. The rearrangement uses TRBV10-1 and TRBJ1-5; no clear D. V lost 0 bases to trimming and J lost 1 base, with 10 bases between them. Germline V gene sequence: CDR1 WNHNN, CDR2 SYGVQD (reference sequence). This CDR3 is 16 amino acids long. This CDR3 is CASSESTGESNQPQHF. Here the CDR3 DNA reads TGCGCCAGCAGTGAGTCGACTGGGGAGAGCAATCAGCCCCAGCATTTT.

In this sample, this clone turned up once. V usage is TRBV5-1 and J usage is TRBJ2-1, with a possible D match to TRBD2 (6 bases). The germline V gene encodes CDR1 SGHRS and CDR2 YFSETQ. The V end lost 1 base, the J end lost 6 bases, and 14 bases lay between the germline ends. This CDR3 contains 15 residues. CDR3 coding DNA: TGCGCCAGCAGCTTGATCGGGGGTCCCGGCAATGAGCAGTTCTTC. Translated: CASSLIGGPGNEQFF.

The chain carries TRBV7-9 and TRBJ2-1; 10 bases are a match to TRBD2. Germline CDR1 is SEHNR and CDR2 is FQNEAQ (reference sequence). After removal of 0 bases from V and 8 bases from J, the junction contained 10 bases not matched to a gene. The CDR3 spans 17 residues. The CDR3 loop is CASSLAKSGGALDEQFF. Here the CDR3 DNA reads TGTGCCAGCAGCTTAGCCAAGAGCGGGGGGGCCCTCGATGAGCAGTTCTTC. Based on the CDR3 plus reference TRBV7-9 and TRBJ2-1, the full variable domain is DTGVSQNPRHKITKRGQNVTFRCDPISEHNRLYWYRQTLGQGPEFLTYFQNEAQLEKSRLLSDRFSAERPKGSFSTLEIQRTEQGDSAMYLCASSLAKSGGALDEQFFGPGTRLTVL.

This rearrangement joins TRBV7-2 to TRBJ1-1; TRBD1 aligns across 10 bases. The trim removed 1 base at V and 8 bases at J, leaving 4 bases unmatched. Looked up from germline, CDR1 is SGHTA and CDR2 is FQGNSA. CDR3 length equals 14 residues. The CDR3 DNA is TGTGCCAGCAGCTTAGGGACAGGGGGTTGGGAAGCTTTCTTT. Translation: CASSLGTGGWEAFF.

The J gene is TRBJ1-6, the V gene TRBV5-1; the match to TRBD1 covers 8 bases. The CDR3 length is 15 residues. Losses at the gene ends were 6 bases for V and 8 bases for J; bases not matched to a gene: 10. Germline lookup yields CDR1 SGHRS and CDR2 YFSETQ. This CDR3 reads CASKVLGTGDSPLHF. The DNA for the CDR3 is TGCGCCAGCAAGGTCCTCGGGACAGGCGATTCACCCCTCCACTTT.

The V and J genes are TRBV27 and TRBJ1-2; possibly TRBD1 for D (5 bases). The CDR3 spans 11 residues. Germline loops: CDR1 MNHEY, CDR2 SMNVEV (reference sequence). V lost 5 bases and J lost 4, with 5 bases in between. The CDR3 nucleotides are TGTGCCAGCAGTGACAGCTATGGCTACACCTTC. Translation gives CASSDSYGYTF.

V and J are TRBV9 and TRBJ2-3; unclear D gene. V shed 0 bases and J shed 0 bases, with 5 bases lying between them. The germline gives CDR1 SGDLS, CDR2 YYNGEE. The CDR3 sequence is 14 residues long. This CDR3 reads CASSVASSTDTQYF. Here the CDR3 DNA reads TGTGCCAGCAGCGTAGCGAGTAGCACAGATACGCAGTATTTT. Variable domain in full (rest from reference TRBV9 and TRBJ2-3): DSGVTQTPKHLITATGQRVTLRCSPRSGDLSVYWYQQSLDQGLQFLIQYYNGEERAKGNILERFSAQQFPDLHSELNLSSLELGDSALYFCASSVASSTDTQYFGPGTRLTVL.